This TCR beta chain appears in the sequencing data of a study of naive and memory T cell subsets. Study results and caveats: This RNA-based method may be sensitive to activation-related transcript changes.

The CDR3 has 12 residues. In germline, CDR1 is DFQATT, CDR2 SNEGSKA (reference sequence). V shed 6 bases and J 9 bases; nucleotides not matched to a gene: 8. Blood and skin TCR RNA was reverse transcribed with alpha and beta constant primers. MiXCR, run by TCRdb on the 5' RACE reads, gives a single entry per CDR3 protein. The sample carries about 22,000 distinct CDR3 sequences, about 4% recorded once. This clonotype was detected ten times or more. Its specificity is unknown. RNA was extracted from under 3 ml of whole blood of healthy adults. A UMI-containing oligonucleotide was joined by 3' ligation to the TCR cDNA template. Cells were not sorted; total RNA input targeted about 1 to 1000 ng.

This chain connects TRBV20-1 to TRBJ1-5; 7 nucleotides agree with TRBD1. The TCR comes from a male donor in good health. The CDR3 reads CSASRGRGPQHF. CDR3 in DNA: TGCAGTGCCAGCAGGGGGAGAGGGCCCCAGCATTTT.